These 11 T cell receptor beta chains originate from one sample sequenced in a study of T cells in Graves' hyperthyroidism and ophthalmopathy. TCR beta CDR3 regions were amplified from RNA transcripts. HTBI primers were employed in a first-round RT-PCR of the TCR CDR3. Each CDR3 protein is one row after TCRdb ran MiXCR on the multiplex PCR reads. The data contain hundreds of thousands of distinct CDR3 sequences, about a sixth of them seen just once; the ten biggest clones take up 3% to 4%. The sequenced sample consisted of blood. These TCRs come from a woman aged 25 to 45 with Graves' hyperthyroidism.

This clonotype has at least ten counts. The CDR3 region is CSVAQRDRGHGGYTF. The CDR3 DNA reads as TGCAGCGTAGCCCAACGGGACAGGGGGCATGGTGGCTACACCTTC. J is TRBJ1-2 and V is TRBV29-1; 12 nucleotides align to TRBD1. From germline, CDR1 is SQVTM and CDR2 ANQGSEA. CDR3 length: 15 amino acids. V shed 6 bases and J 7 bases; nucleotides not matched to a gene: 12. The complete variable domain, with remaining parts taken from reference TRBV29-1 and TRBJ1-2, reads SAVISQKPSRDICQRGTSLTIQCQVDSQVTMMFWYRQQPGQSLTLIATANQGSEATYESGFVIDKFPISRPNLTFSTLTVSNMSPEDSSIYLCSVAQRDRGHGGYTFGSGTRLTVV.

In this sample, this clonotype turned up many times. The V call is TRBV9, the J call TRBJ2-1, with 7 bases that match TRBD2. Trimming at V came to 0 bases and at J to 2 bases, leaving 5 bases not matched to a gene. The CDR3 runs to 16 residues. The V gene's germline CDR1 is SGDLS and CDR2 YYNGEE. CDR3 DNA sequence: TGTGCCAGCAGCGTAGGTAGCGGGCTAACCTACAATGAGCAGTTCTTC. Protein sequence: CASSVGSGLTYNEQFF.

With regard to this clonotype: The junction differs from germline at one of its ends, possibly a read error. This chain connects TRBV18 to TRBJ2-4; 7 bases align to TRBD1. The CDR3 covers 14 residues. Germline CDR1 and CDR2: KGHSH and LQKENI. The CDR3 DNA reads TGTGGCAGCTCACCACCAGGGGGTGGAGGCATTCAGTACTTC. It specifies CGSSPPGGGGIQYF.

The chain uses TRBV5-4 and TRBJ2-1, with 7 positions matching TRBD2. With 0 bases clipped from V and 4 bases from J, the junction kept 7 bases outside the gene matches. The CDR3 is 16 residues long. The germline V gene has CDR1 SGHNT and CDR2 YYREEE (reference sequence). In DNA form, the CDR3 reads TGTGCCAGCAGCTTGGGTCAGGGAGGGGTTTACAATGAGCAGTTCTTC. It yields the protein CASSLGQGGVYNEQFF.

The CDR3 sequence is CATSDGRTGCGQPQHF. CDR3 DNA: TGTGCCACCAGTGATGGGCGGACAGGGTGCGGGCAGCCCCAGCATTTT. This sequence joins TRBV24-1 and TRBJ1-5, with 8 nucleotides matching TRBD1. The length of the CDR3 is 16 residues. V gave up 3 bases and J gave up 7 bases; unmatched junction bases: 10. CDR1 KGHDR and CDR2 SFDVKD come from the germline V gene.

The chain has TRBV28 and TRBJ1-3, with D unresolved. Trimming stripped 7 bases from V and 4 bases from J, with 17 bases between. The CDR3 is 15 amino acids. CDR1 and CDR2 (germline): MDHEN, SYDVKM. The CDR3 DNA is TGTGCCAGCACCCCCCCCTCCCGAGCGGGAAACACCATATATTTT. It specifies CASTPPSRAGNTIYF.

In this sample, this clonotype turned up many times. The J gene is TRBJ2-1, the V gene TRBV20-1; TRBD2 matches 7 bases. CDR1 DFQATT and CDR2 SNEGSKA come from the germline V gene (reference sequence). Trimming cost V 8 bases and J 7 bases; bases outside gene matches: 5. The CDR3 is made up of 11 amino acids. The CDR3 sequence is CSRNSGNEQFF. For the CDR3, the DNA is TGCAGTAGAAATAGCGGGAATGAGCAGTTCTTC.

This clonotype was picked up many times. This chain connects TRBV11-2 to TRBJ2-7, with D possibly being TRBD2 (5 bases). The CDR3 is made up of 12 amino acids. Germline values: CDR1 SGHAT, CDR2 FQNNGV. The germline V and J ends were trimmed by 5 bases and 6 bases, with 11 bases remaining between them. CDR3 protein: CASSLLSVEQYF. The CDR3, as DNA: TGTGCCAGCAGCCTGCTTAGCGTCGAGCAGTACTTC. Looking up the rest from reference TRBV11-2 and TRBJ2-7 gives the full variable domain: EAGVAQSPRYKIIEKRQSVAFWCNPISGHATLYWYQQILGQGPKLLIQFQNNGVVDDSQLPKDRFSAERLKGVDSTLKIQPAKLEDSAVYLCASSLLSVEQYFGPGTRLTVT.

This clonotype was detected a few times. The chain is built from TRBV14 and TRBJ2-7, with D tentatively TRBD1 (6 bases). Per germline, CDR1 SGHDN and CDR2 FVKESK. With 1 base removed from V and 2 bases from J, the gap between germline ends came to 12 bases. The length of the CDR3 is 15 residues. The CDR3 bases are TGTGCCAGCAGCCAAGCCCGAGGACAGACCTACGAGCAGTACTTC. Encoded protein: CASSQARGQTYEQYF.

This clonotype showed up many times. V gene TRBV6-1 combines with J gene TRBJ2-7; perhaps D is TRBD1 or TRBD2 (7 bases each). Trimming removed 8 bases at V and 0 bases at J, with 17 bases between. CDR1 and CDR2 from the germline V gene are MNHNS and SASEGT. There are 15 residues in the CDR3. The CDR3 spells CASGRAGQSSYEQYF. In DNA, the CDR3 is TGTGCCAGCGGGAGGGCGGGACAGAGCTCCTACGAGCAGTACTTC.

This clonotype showed up just a few times. V gene TRBV28 combines with J gene TRBJ1-2; 7 nucleotides line up with TRBD1. CDR1 is MDHEN, CDR2 SYDVKM, per germline. Germline trimming cut 6 bases from V and 1 base from J; bases unmatched to any gene: 5. The CDR3 loop spans 14 amino acids. The CDR3 here is CASRPGTDNYGYTF. CDR3 in DNA: TGTGCCAGCAGGCCCGGGACAGATAACTATGGCTACACCTTC.